Following are 12 T cell receptor beta chains from one sample sequenced in a study of blood T cell repertoires in COVID-19. Produced via immunoSEQ multiplex PCR; TCRdb's table is partial and in-frame only. Altogether 230,000 or so clones are present, approximately 84% being singletons, with the ten largest covering approximately 4.7%. The sequenced sample consisted of peripheral blood. These receptors originate from a man aged 50 or older with active or convalescent COVID-19.

CDR3 nucleotide sequence: TGCGCCAGCAGTCGGACCGGGACAGGGGGAGGTCAGCCCCAGCATTTT. This codes for CASSRTGTGGGQPQHF. This chain connects TRBV23-1 to TRBJ1-5; 11 positions agree with TRBD1. TRBV23-1 is noted as an ORF with a role that remains uncertain. V trimming: 4 bases; J trimming: 6 bases; junction bases outside the gene matches: 8. CDR3 length: 16 residues.

This clone appeared a single time. The V call is TRBV3-1 (or the pseudogene TRBV3-2), the J call TRBJ2-1, with TRBD2 as a possible D gene (6 bases). The CDR3 consists of 14 residues. Trimming took off 0 bases at V and 6 bases at J, with 9 bases between the two ends. CDR1 LGHDT and CDR2 YNNKEL come from the germline V gene (reference sequence). The CDR3 here is CASSQDPTSNEQFF. CDR3 in DNA: TGTGCCAGCAGCCAAGACCCGACTAGCAATGAGCAGTTCTTC.

This clone occurred once. The gene calls are TRBV4-3 and TRBJ1-1, with TRBD1 identical over 7 bases. V lost 2 bases to trimming and J lost 5 bases; unmatched junction nucleotides: 2. The CDR3 totals 13 residues. Germline CDR1 reads LGHNA; CDR2 reads YSLEER. The CDR3 region has the DNA TGCGCCAGCAGCCAACTACAGGGGACTGAAGCTTTCTTT. Its protein product is CASSQLQGTEAFF.

The CDR3 region has the DNA TGTGCCAGCAGCCAATCCAGAGCCGGGACTAGTGGGGAGACCCAGTACTTC. It codes for CASSQSRAGTSGETQYF. The chain recombines TRBV4-2 with TRBJ2-5; 8 bases fit TRBD2. The trim removed 2 bases at V and 5 bases at J, leaving 13 bases unmatched. The CDR3 sequence is 17 residues long. From germline, CDR1 is LGHNA and CDR2 YNFKEQ.

The chain carries TRBV7-2 and TRBJ2-2, with a possible D match to TRBD1 (6 bases). Per germline, CDR1 SGHTA and CDR2 FQGNSA. The germline V and J ends were trimmed by 1 base and 1 base, with 10 bases remaining between them. This CDR3 is built from 16 residues. CDR3 sequence reads: CASSLVGQRNTGELFF. CDR3 sequence (DNA): TGTGCCAGCAGCTTAGTTGGACAGCGGAACACCGGGGAGCTGTTTTTT.

This clone came up once. The V call is TRBV5-1, the J call TRBJ2-3, with 7 bases aligning to TRBD2. The CDR3 totals 14 residues. The J segment lost 4 bases and the V segment lost 2 bases, leaving 4 bases of the junction unmatched. Germline V lookup: CDR1 SGHRS, CDR2 YFSETQ. As DNA, the CDR3 is TGCGCCAGCAGCTTAAGCGGGGTGGCAGATACGCAGTATTTT. This translates into CASSLSGVADTQYF.

This clone has more than one count but fewer than ten. This chain uses TRBV7-2 with TRBJ2-7; D call uncertain. The V end was cut by 5 bases, the J end by 5 bases, with 7 bases between. This CDR3 comprises 11 residues. The germline CDR1 and CDR2 sequences are SGHTA and FQGNSA. Written as DNA, the CDR3 is TGTGCCAGCAGCCTGCGTAACGAGCAGTACTTC. It specifies CASSLRNEQYF.

The V call is TRBV5-1, the J call TRBJ2-3; no reliable D call. The CDR3 covers 15 residues. Germline V gene data show CDR1 as SGHRS and CDR2 as YFSETQ. Between the trimmed V and J ends, which lost 0 bases and 4 bases, there was a span of 12 bases. The CDR3 coding sequence is TGCGCCAGCAGCTTGGCCGGAAACAGAGCAGATACGCAGTATTTT. Its protein is CASSLAGNRADTQYF.

The chain carries TRBV19 and TRBJ1-2; D unresolved. V lost 3 bases to trimming and J lost 2 bases, with 19 bases between them. The CDR3 length is 17 residues. Germline loops: CDR1 LNHDA, CDR2 SQIVND (reference sequence). The CDR3 protein is CASSILNLAPTNYGYTF. In DNA, the CDR3 is TGTGCCAGTAGTATCCTTAACCTGGCACCCACGAACTATGGCTACACCTTC. The full variable domain, rest sourced from reference TRBV19 and TRBJ1-2, is DGGITQSPKYLFRKEGQNVTLSCEQNLNHDAMYWYRQDPGQGLRLIYYSQIVNDFQKGDIAEGYSVSREKKESFPLTVTSAQKNPTAFYLCASSILNLAPTNYGYTFGSGTRLTVV.

The chain has TRBV7-9 and TRBJ1-1; D may be TRBD1 (5 bases). The CDR3 is made up of 14 amino acids. Germline-derived CDR1 and CDR2 are SEHNR and FQNEAQ (reference sequence). Trimming cost V 5 bases and J 8 bases, with 18 bases left between them. Here the CDR3 reads CASSPLGAGGEAFF. The DNA of the CDR3 is TGTGCCAGCAGCCCCCTTGGCGCCGGGGGGGAAGCTTTCTTT.

The genes are TRBV5-1 and TRBJ1-1, with TRBD1 matching 9 bases. The V gene's germline CDR1 is SGHRS and CDR2 YFSETQ. The V gene end was trimmed by 4 bases and the J gene end by 5 bases; junction bases not matched to a gene: 6. The CDR3 length is 14 residues. As DNA, the CDR3 is TGCGCCAGCAGCCTCAGGACAGGGGTTACTGAAGCTTTCTTT. This translates into CASSLRTGVTEAFF.

The chain recombines TRBV9 with TRBJ1-6; 8 bases match TRBD1. CDR1 is SGDLS, CDR2 YYNGEE, per germline. Trimming at V came to 5 bases and at J to 3 bases, leaving 7 bases not matched to a gene. The CDR3 extends over 16 amino acids. The CDR3 DNA reads as TGTGCCAGCAGTCGTACTGGACAGGGCTATAATTCACCCCTCCACTTT. Translation gives CASSRTGQGYNSPLHF. The variable domain in full, with the rest retrieved from reference TRBV9 and TRBJ1-6, is DSGVTQTPKHLITATGQRVTLRCSPRSGDLSVYWYQQSLDQGLQFLIQYYNGEERAKGNILERFSAQQFPDLHSELNLSSLELGDSALYFCASSRTGQGYNSPLHFGNGTRLTVT.